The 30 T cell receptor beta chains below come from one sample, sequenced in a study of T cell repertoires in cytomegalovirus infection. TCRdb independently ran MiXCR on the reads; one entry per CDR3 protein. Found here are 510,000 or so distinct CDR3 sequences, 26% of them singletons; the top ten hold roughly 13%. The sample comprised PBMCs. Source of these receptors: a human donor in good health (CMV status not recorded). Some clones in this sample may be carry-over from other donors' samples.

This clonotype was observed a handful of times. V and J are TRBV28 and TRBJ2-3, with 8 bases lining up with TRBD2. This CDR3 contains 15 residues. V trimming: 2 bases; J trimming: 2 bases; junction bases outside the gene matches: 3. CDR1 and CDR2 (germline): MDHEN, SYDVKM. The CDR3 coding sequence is TGTGCCAGCAGTTTAGAGCGGGAGAACACAGATACGCAGTATTTT. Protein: CASSLERENTDTQYF.

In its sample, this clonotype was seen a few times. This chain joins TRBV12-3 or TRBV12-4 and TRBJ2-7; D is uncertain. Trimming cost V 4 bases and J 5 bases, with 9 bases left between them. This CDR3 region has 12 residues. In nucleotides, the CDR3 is TGTGCCAGCAGTTCCACCTTCCACGAGCAGTACTTC. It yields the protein CASSSTFHEQYF.

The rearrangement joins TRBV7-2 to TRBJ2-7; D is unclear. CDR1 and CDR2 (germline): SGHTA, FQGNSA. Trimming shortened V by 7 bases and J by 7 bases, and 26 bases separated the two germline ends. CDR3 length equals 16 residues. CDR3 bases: TGTGCCAGCAATATTGGGCCTTCCACCCGGGTGGAGGAGCAGTACTTC. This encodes CASNIGPSTRVEEQYF.

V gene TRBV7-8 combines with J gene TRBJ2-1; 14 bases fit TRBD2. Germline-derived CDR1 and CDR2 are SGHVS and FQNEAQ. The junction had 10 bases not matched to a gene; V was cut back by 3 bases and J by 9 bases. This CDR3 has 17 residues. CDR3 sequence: CASSFRLAGGAGIEQFF. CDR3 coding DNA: TGTGCCAGCAGCTTTCGACTAGCGGGAGGGGCTGGCATTGAGCAGTTCTTC.

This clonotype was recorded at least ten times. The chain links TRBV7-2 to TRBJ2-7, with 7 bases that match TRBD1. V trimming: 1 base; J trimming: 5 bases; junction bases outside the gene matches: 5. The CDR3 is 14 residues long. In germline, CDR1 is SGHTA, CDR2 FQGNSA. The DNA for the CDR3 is TGTGCCAGCAGCTTAGGGACAGGACGGAACGAGCAGTACGTC. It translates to CASSLGTGRNEQYV.

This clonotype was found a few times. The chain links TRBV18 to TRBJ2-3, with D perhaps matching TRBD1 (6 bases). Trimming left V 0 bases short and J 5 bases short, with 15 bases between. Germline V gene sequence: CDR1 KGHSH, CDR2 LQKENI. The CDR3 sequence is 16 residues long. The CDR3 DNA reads TGTGCCAGCTCACCACCACAGGGCGTGCGTGGAGATACGCAGTATTTT. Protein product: CASSPPQGVRGDTQYF.

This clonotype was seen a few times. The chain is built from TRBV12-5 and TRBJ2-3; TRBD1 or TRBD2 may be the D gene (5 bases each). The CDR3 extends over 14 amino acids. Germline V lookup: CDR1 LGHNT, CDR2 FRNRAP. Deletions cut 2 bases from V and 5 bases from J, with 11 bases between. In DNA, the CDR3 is TGTGCTAGTGGTTTGCGGGACGTTGGAGATACGCAGTATTTT. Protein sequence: CASGLRDVGDTQYF.

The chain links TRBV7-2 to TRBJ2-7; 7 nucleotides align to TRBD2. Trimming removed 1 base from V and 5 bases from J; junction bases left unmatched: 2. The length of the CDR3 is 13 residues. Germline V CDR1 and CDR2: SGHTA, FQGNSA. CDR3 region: CASSLGLANEQYF. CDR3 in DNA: TGTGCCAGCAGCTTAGGACTAGCTAACGAGCAGTACTTC.

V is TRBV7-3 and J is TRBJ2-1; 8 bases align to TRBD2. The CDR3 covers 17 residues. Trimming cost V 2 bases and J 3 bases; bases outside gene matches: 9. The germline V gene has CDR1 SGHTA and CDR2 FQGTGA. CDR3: CASSLEASGGVYNEQFF. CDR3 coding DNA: TGTGCCAGCAGCTTAGAGGCCTCGGGAGGGGTCTACAATGAGCAGTTCTTC.

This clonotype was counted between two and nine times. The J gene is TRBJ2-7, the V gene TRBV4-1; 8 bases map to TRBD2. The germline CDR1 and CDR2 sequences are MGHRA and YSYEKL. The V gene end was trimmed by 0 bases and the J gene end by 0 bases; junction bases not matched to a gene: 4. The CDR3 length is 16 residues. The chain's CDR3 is CASSQDDSGSSYEQYF. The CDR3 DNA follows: TGCGCCAGCAGCCAAGATGACAGCGGGAGCTCCTACGAGCAGTACTTC.

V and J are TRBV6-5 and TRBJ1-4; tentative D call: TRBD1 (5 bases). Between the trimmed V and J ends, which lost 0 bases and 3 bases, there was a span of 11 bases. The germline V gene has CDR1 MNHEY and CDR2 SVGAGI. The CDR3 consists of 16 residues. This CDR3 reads CASSYSAGRANEKLFF. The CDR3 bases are TGTGCCAGCAGTTACTCCGCCGGCAGGGCTAATGAAAAACTGTTTTTT.

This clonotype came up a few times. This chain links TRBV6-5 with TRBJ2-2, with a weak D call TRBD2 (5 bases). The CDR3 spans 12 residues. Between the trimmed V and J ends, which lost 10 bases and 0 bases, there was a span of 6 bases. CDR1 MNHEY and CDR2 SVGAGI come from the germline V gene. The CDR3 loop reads CATGTNTGELFF. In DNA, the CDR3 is TGTGCCACCGGGACGAACACCGGGGAGCTGTTTTTT.

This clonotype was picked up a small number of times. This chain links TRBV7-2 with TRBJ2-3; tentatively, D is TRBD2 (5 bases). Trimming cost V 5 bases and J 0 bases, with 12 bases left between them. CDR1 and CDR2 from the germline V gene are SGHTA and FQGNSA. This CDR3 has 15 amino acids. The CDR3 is CASSPKRTSTDTQYF. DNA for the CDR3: TGTGCCAGCAGCCCCAAGCGGACTAGCACAGATACGCAGTATTTT.

The CDR3 DNA follows: TGTGCCAGCAGTTTAGGGCTAGCGGTCCCACGGCAGTACTTC. As protein: CASSLGLAVPRQYF. The chain has TRBV12-3 or TRBV12-4 and TRBJ2-7, with 7 positions matching TRBD2. The junction had 9 bases not matched to a gene; V was cut back by 1 base and J by 9 bases. The CDR3 loop spans 14 amino acids.

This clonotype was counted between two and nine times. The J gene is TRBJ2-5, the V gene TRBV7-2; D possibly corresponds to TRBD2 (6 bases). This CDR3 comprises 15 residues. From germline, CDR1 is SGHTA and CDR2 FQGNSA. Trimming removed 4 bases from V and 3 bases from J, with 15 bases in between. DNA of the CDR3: TGTGCCAGCAGCTCCCCCCTGCGCGGGAAAGAGACCCAGTACTTC. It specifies CASSSPLRGKETQYF.

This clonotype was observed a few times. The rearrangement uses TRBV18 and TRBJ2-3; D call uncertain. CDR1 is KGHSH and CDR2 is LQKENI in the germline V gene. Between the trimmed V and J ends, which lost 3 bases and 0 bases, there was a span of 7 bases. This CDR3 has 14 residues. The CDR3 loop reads CASSPDISTDTQYF. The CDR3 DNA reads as TGTGCCAGCTCACCCGACATAAGCACAGATACGCAGTATTTT.

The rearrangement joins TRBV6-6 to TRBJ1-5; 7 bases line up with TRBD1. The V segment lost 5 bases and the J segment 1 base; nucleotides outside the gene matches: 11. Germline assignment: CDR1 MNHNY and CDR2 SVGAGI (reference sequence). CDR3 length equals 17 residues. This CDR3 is CASSLRGTAMSNQPQHF. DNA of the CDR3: TGTGCCAGCAGTCTCAGGGGGACGGCTATGAGCAATCAGCCCCAGCATTTT.

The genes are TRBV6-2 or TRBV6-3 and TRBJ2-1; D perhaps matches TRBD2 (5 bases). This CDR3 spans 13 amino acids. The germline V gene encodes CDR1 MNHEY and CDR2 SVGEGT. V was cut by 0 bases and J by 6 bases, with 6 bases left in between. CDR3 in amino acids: CASSYSTINEQFF. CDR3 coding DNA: TGTGCCAGCAGTTACTCGACTATCAATGAGCAGTTCTTC.

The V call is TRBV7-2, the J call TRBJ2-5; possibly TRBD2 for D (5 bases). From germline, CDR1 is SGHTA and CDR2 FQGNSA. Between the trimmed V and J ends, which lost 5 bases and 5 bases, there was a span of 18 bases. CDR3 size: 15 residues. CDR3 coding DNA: TGTGCCAGCAGCCGCCTACCGGCCCGAGGGGAGACCCAGTACTTC. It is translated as CASSRLPARGETQYF.

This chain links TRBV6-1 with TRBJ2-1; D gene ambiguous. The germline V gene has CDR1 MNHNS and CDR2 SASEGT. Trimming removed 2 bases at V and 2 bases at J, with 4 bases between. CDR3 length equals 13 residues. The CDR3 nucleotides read TGTGCCAGCAGTGAAAGAACCTACAATGAGCAGTTCTTC. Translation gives CASSERTYNEQFF.

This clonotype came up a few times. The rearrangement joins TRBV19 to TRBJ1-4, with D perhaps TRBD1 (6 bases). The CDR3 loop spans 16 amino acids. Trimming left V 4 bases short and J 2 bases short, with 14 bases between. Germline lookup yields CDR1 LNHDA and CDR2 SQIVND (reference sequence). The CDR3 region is CASSKVRGATNEKLFF. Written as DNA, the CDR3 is TGTGCCAGTAGTAAAGTCAGGGGCGCGACTAATGAAAAACTGTTTTTT. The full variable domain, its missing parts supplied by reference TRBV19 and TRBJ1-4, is DGGITQSPKYLFRKEGQNVTLSCEQNLNHDAMYWYRQDPGQGLRLIYYSQIVNDFQKGDIAEGYSVSREKKESFPLTVTSAQKNPTAFYLCASSKVRGATNEKLFFGSGTQLSVL.

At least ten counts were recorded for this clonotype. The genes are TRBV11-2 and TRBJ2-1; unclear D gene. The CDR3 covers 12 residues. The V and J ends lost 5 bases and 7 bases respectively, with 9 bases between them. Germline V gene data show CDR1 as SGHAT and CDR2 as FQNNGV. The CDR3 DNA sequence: TGTGCCAGCAGCCCAGGACGGAATGAGCAGTTCTTC. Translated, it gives CASSPGRNEQFF.

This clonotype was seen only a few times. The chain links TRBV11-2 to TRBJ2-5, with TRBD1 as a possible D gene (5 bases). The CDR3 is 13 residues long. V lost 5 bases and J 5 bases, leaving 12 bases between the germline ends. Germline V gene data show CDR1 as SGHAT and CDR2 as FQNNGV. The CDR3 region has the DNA TGTGCCAGCAGCCCCCAGGGTACCGAGACCCAGTACTTC. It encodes CASSPQGTETQYF. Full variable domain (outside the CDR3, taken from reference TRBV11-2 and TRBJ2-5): EAGVAQSPRYKIIEKRQSVAFWCNPISGHATLYWYQQILGQGPKLLIQFQNNGVVDDSQLPKDRFSAERLKGVDSTLKIQPAKLEDSAVYLCASSPQGTETQYFGPGTRLLVL.

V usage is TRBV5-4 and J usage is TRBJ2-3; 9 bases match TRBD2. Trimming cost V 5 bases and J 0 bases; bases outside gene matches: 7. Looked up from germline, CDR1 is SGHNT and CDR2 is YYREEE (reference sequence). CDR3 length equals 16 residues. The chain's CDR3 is CASSVLAGSSTDTQYF. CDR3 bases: TGTGCCAGCAGTGTCCTAGCGGGGTCTAGCACAGATACGCAGTATTTT.

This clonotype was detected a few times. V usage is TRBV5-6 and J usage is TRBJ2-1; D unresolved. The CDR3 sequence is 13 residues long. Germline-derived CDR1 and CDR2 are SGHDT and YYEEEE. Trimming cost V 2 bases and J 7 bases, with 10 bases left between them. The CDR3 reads CASSFFSVNEQFF. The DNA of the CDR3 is TGTGCCAGCAGCTTTTTTTCTGTTAATGAGCAGTTCTTC.

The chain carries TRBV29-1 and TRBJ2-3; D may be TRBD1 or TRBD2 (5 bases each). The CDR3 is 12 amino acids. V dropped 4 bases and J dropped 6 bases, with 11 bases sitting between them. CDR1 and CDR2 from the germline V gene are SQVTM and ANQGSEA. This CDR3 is CSVVRWGDTQYF. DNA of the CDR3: TGCAGCGTTGTCCGATGGGGGGATACGCAGTATTTT.

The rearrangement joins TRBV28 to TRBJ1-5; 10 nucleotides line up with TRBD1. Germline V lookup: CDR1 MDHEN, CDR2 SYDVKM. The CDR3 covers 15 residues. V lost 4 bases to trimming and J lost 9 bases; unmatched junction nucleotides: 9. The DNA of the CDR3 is TGTGCCAGCAGTTGGGGGGACAGGGGCACTGGGCCCCAGCATTTT. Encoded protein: CASSWGDRGTGPQHF.

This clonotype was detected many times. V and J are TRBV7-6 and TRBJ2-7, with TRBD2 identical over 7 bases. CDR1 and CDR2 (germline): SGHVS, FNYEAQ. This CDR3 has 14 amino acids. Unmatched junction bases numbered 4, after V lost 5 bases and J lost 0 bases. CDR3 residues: CASSPSGLSYEQYF. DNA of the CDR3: TGTGCCAGCAGCCCTAGCGGCCTCTCCTACGAGCAGTACTTC.

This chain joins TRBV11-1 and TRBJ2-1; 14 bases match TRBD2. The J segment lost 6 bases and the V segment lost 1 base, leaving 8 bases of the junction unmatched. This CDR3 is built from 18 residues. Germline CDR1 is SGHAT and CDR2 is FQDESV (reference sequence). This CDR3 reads CASSLGSRTSGRLNEQFF. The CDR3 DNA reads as TGTGCCAGCAGCTTAGGATCCAGGACTAGCGGGAGGCTCAATGAGCAGTTCTTC. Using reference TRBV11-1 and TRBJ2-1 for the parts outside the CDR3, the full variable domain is EAEVAQSPRYKITEKSQAVAFWCDPISGHATLYWYRQILGQGPELLVQFQDESVVDDSQLPKDRFSAERLKGVDSTLKIQPAELGDSAMYLCASSLGSRTSGRLNEQFFGPGTRLTVL.

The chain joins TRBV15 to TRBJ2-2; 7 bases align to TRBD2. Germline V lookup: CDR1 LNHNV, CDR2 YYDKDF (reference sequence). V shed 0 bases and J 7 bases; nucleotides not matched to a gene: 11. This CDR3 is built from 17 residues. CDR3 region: CATSRDPRRGSFGELFF. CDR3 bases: TGTGCCACCAGCAGAGATCCGCGTCGCGGGAGTTTCGGGGAGCTGTTTTTT.